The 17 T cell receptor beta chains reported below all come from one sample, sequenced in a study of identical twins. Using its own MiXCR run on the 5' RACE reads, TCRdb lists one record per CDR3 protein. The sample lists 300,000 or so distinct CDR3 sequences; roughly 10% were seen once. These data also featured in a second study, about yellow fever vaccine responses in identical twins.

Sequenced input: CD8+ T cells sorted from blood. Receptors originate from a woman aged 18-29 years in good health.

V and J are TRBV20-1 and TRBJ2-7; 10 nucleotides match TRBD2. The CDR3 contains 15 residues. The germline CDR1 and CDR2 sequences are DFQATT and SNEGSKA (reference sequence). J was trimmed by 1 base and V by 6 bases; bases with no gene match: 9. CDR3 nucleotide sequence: TGCAGTGCCCCGATAGCGGGGGGTGCGTCCTACGAGCAGTACTTC. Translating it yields CSAPIAGGASYEQYF.

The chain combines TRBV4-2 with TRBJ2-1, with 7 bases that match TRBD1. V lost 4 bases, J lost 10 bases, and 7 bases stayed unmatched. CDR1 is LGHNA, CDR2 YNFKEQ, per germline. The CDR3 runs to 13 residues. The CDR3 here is CASSLETGREQFF. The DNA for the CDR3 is TGTGCCAGCAGCCTCGAGACAGGGCGGGAGCAGTTCTTC.

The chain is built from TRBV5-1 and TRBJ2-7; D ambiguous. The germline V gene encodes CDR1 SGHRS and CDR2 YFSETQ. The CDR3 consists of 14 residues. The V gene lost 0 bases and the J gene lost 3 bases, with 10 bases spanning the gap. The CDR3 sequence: CASSLGSEFYEQYF. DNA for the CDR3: TGCGCCAGCAGCTTGGGGTCGGAATTCTACGAGCAGTACTTC.

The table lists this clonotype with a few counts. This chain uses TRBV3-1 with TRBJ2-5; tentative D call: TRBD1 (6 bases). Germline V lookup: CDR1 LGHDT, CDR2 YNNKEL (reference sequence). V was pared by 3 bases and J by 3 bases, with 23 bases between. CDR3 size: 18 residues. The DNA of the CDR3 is TGTGCCAGCAGCCAGGATTGGATCGGTGGGGGCCTTAAAGAGACCCAGTACTTC. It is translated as CASSQDWIGGGLKETQYF.

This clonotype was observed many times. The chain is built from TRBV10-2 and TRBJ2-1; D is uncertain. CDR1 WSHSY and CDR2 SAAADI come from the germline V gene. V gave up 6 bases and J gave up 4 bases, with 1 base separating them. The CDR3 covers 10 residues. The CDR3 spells CASRYNEQFF. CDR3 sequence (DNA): TGCGCCAGCAGATACAATGAGCAGTTCTTC.

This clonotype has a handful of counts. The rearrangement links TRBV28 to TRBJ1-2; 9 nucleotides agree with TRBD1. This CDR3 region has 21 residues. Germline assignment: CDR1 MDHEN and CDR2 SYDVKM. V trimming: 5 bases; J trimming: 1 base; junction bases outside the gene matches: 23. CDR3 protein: CASSLLDRGRIINNHNYGYTF. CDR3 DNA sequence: TGTGCCAGCAGTCTCCTGGACAGGGGCAGGATAATCAACAACCATAACTATGGCTACACCTTC.

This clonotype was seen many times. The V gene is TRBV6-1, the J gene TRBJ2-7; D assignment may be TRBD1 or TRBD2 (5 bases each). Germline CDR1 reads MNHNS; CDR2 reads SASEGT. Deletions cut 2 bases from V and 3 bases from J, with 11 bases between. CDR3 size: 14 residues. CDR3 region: CASSELGDVYEQYF. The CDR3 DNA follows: TGTGCCAGCAGTGAATTAGGGGACGTCTACGAGCAGTACTTC.

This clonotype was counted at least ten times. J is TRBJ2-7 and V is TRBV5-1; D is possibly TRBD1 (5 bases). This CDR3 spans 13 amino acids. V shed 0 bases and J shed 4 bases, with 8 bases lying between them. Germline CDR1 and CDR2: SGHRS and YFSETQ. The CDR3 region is CASSLETEYEQYF. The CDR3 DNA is TGCGCCAGCAGCTTGGAGACAGAGTACGAGCAGTACTTC.

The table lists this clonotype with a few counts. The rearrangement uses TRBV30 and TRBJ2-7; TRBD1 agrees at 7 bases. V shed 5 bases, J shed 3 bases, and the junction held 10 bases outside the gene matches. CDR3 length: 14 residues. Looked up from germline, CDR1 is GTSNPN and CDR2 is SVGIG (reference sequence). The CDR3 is CAWSNDQGVYEQYF. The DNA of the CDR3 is TGTGCCTGGTCGAACGACCAGGGGGTCTACGAGCAGTACTTC.

The CDR3 protein is CASSSLAGGPGGDTQYF. The CDR3 DNA is TGTGCCAGCAGCTCCTTAGCGGGAGGGCCTGGCGGGGATACGCAGTATTTT. The chain combines TRBV7-9 with TRBJ2-3; TRBD2 matches at 11 bases. Germline CDR1 and CDR2: SEHNR and FQNEAQ (reference sequence). There are 17 residues in the CDR3. The J segment lost 6 bases and the V segment lost 4 bases, leaving 12 bases of the junction unmatched.

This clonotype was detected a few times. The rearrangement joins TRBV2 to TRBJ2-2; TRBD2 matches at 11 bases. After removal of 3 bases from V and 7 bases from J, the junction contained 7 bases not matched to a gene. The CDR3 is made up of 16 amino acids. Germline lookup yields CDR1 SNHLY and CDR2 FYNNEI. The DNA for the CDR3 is TGTGCCAGCAGTGAGGGGACTAGCGGTTTTGGCGGGGAGCTGTTTTTT. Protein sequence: CASSEGTSGFGGELFF.

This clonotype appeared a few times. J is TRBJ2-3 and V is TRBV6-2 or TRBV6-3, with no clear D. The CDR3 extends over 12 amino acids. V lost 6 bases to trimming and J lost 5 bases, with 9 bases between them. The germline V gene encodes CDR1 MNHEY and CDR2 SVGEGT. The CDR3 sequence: CASRPTEDTQYF. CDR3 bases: TGTGCCAGCAGACCGACGGAAGATACGCAGTATTTT.

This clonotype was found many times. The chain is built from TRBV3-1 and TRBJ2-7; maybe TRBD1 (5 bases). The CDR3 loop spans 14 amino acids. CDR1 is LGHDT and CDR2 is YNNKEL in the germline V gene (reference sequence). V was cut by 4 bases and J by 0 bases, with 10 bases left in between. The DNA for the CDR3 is TGTGCCAGCAGCCCGGCAGGGCTCTCCTACGAGCAGTACTTC. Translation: CASSPAGLSYEQYF.

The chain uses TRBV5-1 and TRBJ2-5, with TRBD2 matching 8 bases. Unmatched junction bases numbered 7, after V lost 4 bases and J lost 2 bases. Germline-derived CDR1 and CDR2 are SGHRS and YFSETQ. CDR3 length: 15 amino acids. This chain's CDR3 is CASSILAGRQETQYF. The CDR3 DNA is TGCGCCAGCAGCATTTTAGCGGGGAGACAAGAGACCCAGTACTTC.

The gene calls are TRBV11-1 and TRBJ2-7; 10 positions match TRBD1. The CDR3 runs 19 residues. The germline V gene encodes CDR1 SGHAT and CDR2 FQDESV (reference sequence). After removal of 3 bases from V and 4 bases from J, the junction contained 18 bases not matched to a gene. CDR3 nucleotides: TGTGCCAGCAGCTTGAACCGCCGGGACAGGGGTCGGGTAAGGTACGAGCAGTACTTC. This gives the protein CASSLNRRDRGRVRYEQYF.

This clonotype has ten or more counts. This CDR3 reads CASSLAGRNEQFF. CDR3 bases: TGTGCCAGCAGCTTAGCAGGGAGAAATGAGCAGTTCTTC. The genes are TRBV7-9 and TRBJ2-1; D is perhaps TRBD2 (5 bases). V was pared by 0 bases and J by 7 bases, with 7 bases between. The CDR3 runs 13 residues. Germline assignment: CDR1 SEHNR and CDR2 FQNEAQ (reference sequence). Full variable domain (missing parts from reference TRBV7-9 and TRBJ2-1): DTGVSQNPRHKITKRGQNVTFRCDPISEHNRLYWYRQTLGQGPEFLTYFQNEAQLEKSRLLSDRFSAERPKGSFSTLEIQRTEQGDSAMYLCASSLAGRNEQFFGPGTRLTVL.

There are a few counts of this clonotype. Here the CDR3 reads CASSEKTSGYEQYF. As DNA, the CDR3 is TGCGCCAGCAGTGAAAAGACTAGCGGCTACGAGCAGTACTTC. The chain employs TRBV10-2 and TRBJ2-7, with TRBD2 matching over 9 bases. J lost 3 bases, V lost 3 bases, and 3 bases had no gene match. The CDR3 is 14 amino acids. Germline CDR1 is WSHSY and CDR2 is SAAADI.